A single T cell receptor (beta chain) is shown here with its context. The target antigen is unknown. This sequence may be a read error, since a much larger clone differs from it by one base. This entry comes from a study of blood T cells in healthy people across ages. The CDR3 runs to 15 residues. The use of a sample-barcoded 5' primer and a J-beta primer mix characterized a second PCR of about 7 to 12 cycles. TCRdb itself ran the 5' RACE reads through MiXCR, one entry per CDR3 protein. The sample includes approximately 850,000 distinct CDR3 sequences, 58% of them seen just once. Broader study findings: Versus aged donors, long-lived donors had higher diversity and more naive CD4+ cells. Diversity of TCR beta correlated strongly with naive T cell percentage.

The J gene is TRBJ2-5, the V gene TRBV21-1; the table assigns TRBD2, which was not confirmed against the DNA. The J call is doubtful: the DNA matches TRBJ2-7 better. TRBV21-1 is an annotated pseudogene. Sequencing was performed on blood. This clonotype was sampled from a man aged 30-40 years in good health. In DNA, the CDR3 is TGTGCCAGCAGCAAAGTAGGGACTAGCGTCCACGAGCAGTACTTC. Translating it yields CASSKVGTSVHEQYF.